A single sample is the source of the 24 T cell receptor beta chains below, sequenced in a study of CD8 T cells in Susac syndrome. Reverse transcription used 0.5 to 1 ug RNA and random hexamers. TCRdb re-called the immunoSEQ multiplex PCR reads through MiXCR, storing one row per CDR3 protein. The repertoire holds about 150,000 distinct CDR3 sequences, with 94% as singletons. The sequenced sample consisted of CD8+ T cells from PBMCs. The receptors come from a human donor with multiple sclerosis.

The chain carries TRBV9 and TRBJ1-6, with D uncertain. The germline V gene has CDR1 SGDLS and CDR2 YYNGEE. This CDR3 comprises 13 residues. Trimming cost V 3 bases and J 5 bases, with 6 bases left between them. The CDR3 is CASSESNNSPLHF. CDR3 sequence (DNA): TGTGCCAGCAGCGAAAGTAATAATTCACCCCTCCACTTT.

This rearrangement joins TRBV6-5 to TRBJ2-5; 10 bases match TRBD1. The CDR3 contains 12 residues. The germline V gene encodes CDR1 MNHEY and CDR2 SVGAGI. Trimming cost V 6 bases and J 5 bases; bases outside gene matches: 0. The CDR3 DNA sequence: TGTGCCAGCAGGGACAGGGGGGAGACCCAGTACTTC. Amino acids: CASRDRGETQYF.

This chain uses TRBV9 with TRBJ2-5, with D possibly being TRBD1 or TRBD2 (7 bases each). V was cut by 7 bases and J by 0 bases, with 13 bases left in between. The CDR3 consists of 14 residues. CDR1 and CDR2 (germline): SGDLS, YYNGEE. CDR3 bases: TGTGCCAGCCACAGGGGAGGGGACCAAGAGACCCAGTACTTC. Translated, it gives CASHRGGDQETQYF.

This chain joins TRBV19 and TRBJ2-2, with a tentative D call TRBD2 (6 bases). The CDR3 spans 13 residues. CDR1 is LNHDA, CDR2 SQIVND, per germline (reference sequence). Trimming removed 4 bases at V and 4 bases at J, with 7 bases between. As DNA, the CDR3 is TGTGCCAGTAGTACTAGCGCCACCGGGGAGCTGTTTTTT. Translating it yields CASSTSATGELFF.

This clonotype was observed a few times. This chain uses TRBV5-6 with TRBJ2-7, with D perhaps given as TRBD1 or TRBD2 (5 bases each). V was trimmed by 0 bases and J by 3 bases, leaving 13 bases between them. The CDR3 extends over 15 amino acids. Germline V gene lookup returns CDR1 SGHDT and CDR2 YYEEEE. For the CDR3, the DNA is TGTGCCAGCAGCTTGGGAGGGGACCGCTTCTACGAGCAGTACTTC. Translating it yields CASSLGGDRFYEQYF.

J is TRBJ1-2 and V is TRBV7-8, with D tentatively TRBD1 (5 bases). Germline values: CDR1 SGHVS, CDR2 FQNEAQ. The CDR3 contains 15 residues. The V gene lost 6 bases and the J gene lost 5 bases, with 19 bases spanning the gap. CDR3 residues: CASRRPGAGPYGYTF. CDR3 coding DNA: TGTGCCAGCAGAAGGCCCGGGGCAGGGCCGTATGGCTACACCTTC. Looking up the rest from reference TRBV7-8 and TRBJ1-2 gives the full variable domain: GAGVSQSPRYKVAKRGQDVALRCDPISGHVSLFWYQQALGQGPEFLTYFQNEAQLDKSGLPSDRFFAERPEGSVSTLKIQRTQQEDSAVYLCASRRPGAGPYGYTFGSGTRLTVV.

V is TRBV7-9 and J is TRBJ2-7; D gene uncertain. The CDR3 contains 15 residues. V was trimmed by 1 base and J by 3 bases, leaving 13 bases between them. Germline values: CDR1 SEHNR, CDR2 FQNEAQ (reference sequence). The CDR3 sequence: CASSLGVTPFYEQYF. CDR3 coding DNA: TGTGCCAGCAGCTTAGGCGTGACCCCTTTCTACGAGCAGTACTTC.

A few counts support this clonotype. This rearrangement joins TRBV12-3 or TRBV12-4 to TRBJ1-1; TRBD1 matches 7 bases. The CDR3 is 14 amino acids. V shed 3 bases and J 0 bases; nucleotides not matched to a gene: 1. The CDR3 nucleotides are TGTGCCAGCAGTTTGGGACAGATGAACACTGAAGCTTTCTTT. It encodes CASSLGQMNTEAFF.

Only a few counts were recorded for this clonotype. V and J are TRBV7-9 and TRBJ2-2; D remains ambiguous. Germline V gives CDR1 SEHNR, CDR2 FQNEAQ (reference sequence). V was pared by 4 bases and J by 6 bases, with 3 bases between. The CDR3 contains 11 residues. DNA of the CDR3: TGTGCCAGCAGCTCCCCCGGGGAGCTGTTTTTT. Protein: CASSSPGELFF.

V is TRBV6-1 and J is TRBJ1-5; D may be TRBD1 (5 bases). In germline, CDR1 is MNHNS, CDR2 SASEGT. The CDR3 runs 16 residues. The germline V and J ends were trimmed by 6 bases and 5 bases, with 20 bases remaining between them. The CDR3 DNA follows: TGTGCCAGCAGCCAAACTCTTCCAGGGAAGGATCAGCCCCAGCATTTT. It specifies CASSQTLPGKDQPQHF.

This chain links TRBV11-2 with TRBJ2-1, with 14 bases identical to TRBD2. CDR3 length equals 18 residues. The ends lost 5 bases at V and 10 bases at J; junction bases unmatched: 16. CDR1 and CDR2 (germline): SGHAT, FQNNGV. CDR3 residues: CASSPRLAGGLKIGEQFF. The CDR3, as DNA: TGTGCCAGCAGCCCCCGACTAGCGGGGGGGCTAAAGATTGGGGAGCAGTTCTTC.

The V call is TRBV15, the J call TRBJ1-2, with D unresolved. The CDR3 length is 13 residues. V was trimmed by 3 bases and J by 4 bases, leaving 9 bases between them. Per germline, CDR1 LNHNV and CDR2 YYDKDF (reference sequence). The DNA of the CDR3 is TGTGCCACCAGCAGGGCCGTGGGCTATGGCTACACCTTC. Translation gives CATSRAVGYGYTF.

J is TRBJ1-1 and V is TRBV30; D not resolved. The V and J ends lost 4 bases and 1 base respectively, with 4 bases between them. The CDR3 spans 11 residues. CDR1 is GTSNPN, CDR2 SVGIG, per germline (reference sequence). CDR3 in DNA: TGTGCCTGGAAACAGAACACTGAAGCTTTCTTT. Translated: CAWKQNTEAFF.

This chain uses TRBV6-5 with TRBJ1-2; D is undetermined. The CDR3 is 15 residues long. Germline V gene lookup returns CDR1 MNHEY and CDR2 SVGAGI. V lost 7 bases to trimming and J lost 8 bases, with 23 bases between them. The CDR3 coding sequence is TGTGCCAGCATTCCTTACCCCGGCAGCCCACAGGGCTACACCTTC. Translation gives CASIPYPGSPQGYTF.

The chain links TRBV13 to TRBJ1-4; no clear D gene. This CDR3 is built from 13 residues. Germline V gene lookup returns CDR1 PRHDT and CDR2 FYEKMQ (reference sequence). Trimming cost V 5 bases and J 0 bases, with 4 bases left between them. The CDR3 here is CASSPTTNEKLFF. Here the CDR3 DNA reads TGTGCCAGCAGCCCTACAACTAATGAAAAACTGTTTTTT. Filled out from reference TRBV13 and TRBJ1-4, the complete variable domain reads AAGVIQSPRHLIKEKRETATLKCYPIPRHDTVYWYQQGPGQDPQFLISFYEKMQSDKGSIPDRFSAQQFSDYHSELNMSSLELGDSALYFCASSPTTNEKLFFGSGTQLSVL.

The chain is built from TRBV20-1 and TRBJ1-1, with D possibly TRBD1 on 6 matching bases. CDR1 and CDR2 from the germline V gene are DFQATT and SNEGSKA (reference sequence). Trimming stripped 5 bases from V and 0 bases from J, with 16 bases between. The CDR3 has 15 residues. The CDR3 loop reads CSACTWTVMNTEAFF. CDR3 nucleotide sequence: TGCAGTGCTTGTACCTGGACAGTAATGAACACTGAAGCTTTCTTT.

The chain carries TRBV29-1 and TRBJ2-7, with D unresolved. Germline V gene data show CDR1 as SQVTM and CDR2 as ANQGSEA. The CDR3 totals 14 residues. Trimming stripped 4 bases from V and 0 bases from J, with 13 bases between. The CDR3: CSVGAAQSSYEQYF. The CDR3 coding sequence is TGCAGCGTTGGGGCCGCACAGAGCTCCTACGAGCAGTACTTC.

The chain employs TRBV9 and TRBJ2-7, with D unclear. V lost 7 bases to trimming and J lost 5 bases, with 10 bases between them. Germline loops: CDR1 SGDLS, CDR2 YYNGEE. This CDR3 contains 11 residues. Written as DNA, the CDR3 is TGTGCCAGCGGTCAGGAAGACGAGCAGTACTTC. It yields the protein CASGQEDEQYF.

The chain uses TRBV19 and TRBJ1-1, with 9 bases aligning to TRBD1. The V segment lost 6 bases and the J segment 5 bases; nucleotides outside the gene matches: 4. Germline CDR1 LNHDA, CDR2 SQIVND (reference sequence). This CDR3 is built from 13 residues. The CDR3: CASRRTGETEAFF. The CDR3 DNA follows: TGTGCCAGTAGAAGGACAGGGGAAACTGAAGCTTTCTTT.

The chain links TRBV13 to TRBJ1-2; D not certain. V lost 5 bases, J lost 0 bases, and 16 bases lay in between. Germline-derived CDR1 and CDR2 are PRHDT and FYEKMQ (reference sequence). The CDR3 sequence is 16 residues long. In DNA, the CDR3 is TGTGCCAGCAGCCCCGGAGGGAGGCGGACTAACTATGGCTACACCTTC. Its protein is CASSPGGRRTNYGYTF.

This clonotype has just a few counts. This chain uses TRBV5-6 with TRBJ2-7, with unresolved D. The CDR3 is 12 residues long. Looked up from germline, CDR1 is SGHDT and CDR2 is YYEEEE. Trimming removed 0 bases from V and 3 bases from J, with 4 bases in between. This chain's CDR3 is CASSLANYEQYF. DNA for the CDR3: TGTGCCAGCAGCTTGGCAAACTACGAGCAGTACTTC.

V usage is TRBV9 and J usage is TRBJ1-1; 9 bases match TRBD1. This CDR3 region has 16 residues. V was pared by 4 bases and J by 4 bases, with 11 bases of the junction left unmatched. CDR1 is SGDLS, CDR2 YYNGEE, per germline. The CDR3 DNA reads as TGTGCCAGCAGCCCAGGGACAGGGAGGCTCGCCACTGAAGCTTTCTTT. Its translation: CASSPGTGRLATEAFF.

The chain links TRBV2 to TRBJ2-7, with 11 bases lining up with TRBD2. CDR3 length: 15 residues. The V segment lost 5 bases and the J segment 3 bases; nucleotides outside the gene matches: 6. CDR1 SNHLY and CDR2 FYNNEI come from the germline V gene. The CDR3 sequence: CASSPSGGLHYEQYF. In DNA form, the CDR3 reads TGTGCCAGCAGTCCTAGCGGGGGGCTTCACTACGAGCAGTACTTC.

This chain links TRBV25-1 with TRBJ1-2, with D unresolved. Per the germline V gene, CDR1 is MGHDK and CDR2 is SYGVNS. With 4 bases removed from V and 7 bases from J, the gap between germline ends came to 4 bases. The CDR3 is 10 residues long. The CDR3 coding sequence is TGTGCCAGCAGTGGGTTTGGCTACACCTTC. It translates to CASSGFGYTF.